This record concerns one TCR beta chain sequence. What it recognizes is unknown. Only in-frame clones appear in the TCRdb table, and some are missing; sequencing was by immunoSEQ multiplex PCR. This table has roughly 56,000 clones, roughly 85% appearing once. This sample is part of a study of OX40 agonist ivuxolimab in advanced cancers. Study-level background: Ivuxolimab, an agonist antibody against OX40 (CD134), was given to patients. Study-level points and caveats: In a subset of nonresponders, normalized T-cell clonal expansion was also low. Antigen specificity remained undetermined for the expanded peripheral T cells. More expanded clones were found, on average, in CD8+ than in CD4+ T cells.

The CDR3 is made up of 15 amino acids. The V and J ends lost 5 bases and 3 bases, in that order; junction bases with no gene match: 10. CDR1 SGHRS and CDR2 YFSETQ come from the germline V gene. This clonotype originated in an adult with an advanced solid tumor such as melanoma, head and neck, liver or kidney cancer. The source material was CD4+ or CD8+ T cells sorted from blood, sampled in a trial of the OX40 agonist ivuxolimab. The chain links TRBV5-1 to TRBJ2-5; 7 positions match TRBD2. CDR3 amino acids: CASRRRPGGEETQYF. Here the CDR3 DNA reads TGCGCCAGCAGACGGCGGCCGGGAGGAGAAGAGACCCAGTACTTC.